Listed below are T cell receptor beta chains from one sample, sequenced in a study of T cells after yellow fever vaccination. MiXCR, run by TCRdb on the 5' RACE reads, gives a single entry per CDR3 protein. The data contain 300,000 or so distinct CDR3 sequences, 8% to 9.5% of them singletons. Sample: PBMCs, taken roughly seven weeks after the first yellow fever vaccination. These receptors were obtained from a man aged 18-30 years who received the YFV17D yellow fever vaccine. Each CDR3 is given with its conserved first and last residue.

CDR3 length: 14; V gene: TRBV12-3/TRBV12-4; CDR3 protein: CASSSYRDHYGYTF
CDR3 length: 12; V gene: TRBV7-2; CDR3 protein: CASSTRADTQYF
CDR3 length: 16; V gene: TRBV5-1; CDR3 protein: CASSWRLTGVNTEAFF
CDR3 length: 17; V gene: TRBV18; CDR3 protein: CASSPPVPRGTQETQYF
CDR3 length: 15; V gene: TRBV5-1; CDR3 protein: CASSLGQGTNEKLFF
CDR3 length: 16; V gene: TRBV4-2; CDR3 protein: CASSQNSGRDTGELFF
CDR3 length: 15; V gene: TRBV12-3/TRBV12-4; CDR3 protein: CASSFSLDRGTEAFF
CDR3 length: 15; V gene: TRBV5-1; CDR3 protein: CASNTGQGNGETQYF
CDR3 length: 14; V gene: TRBV12-3/TRBV12-4; CDR3 protein: CASSLGGSPYEQYF
CDR3 length: 15; V gene: TRBV28; CDR3 protein: CASSLSSSGGKEQFF
CDR3 length: 20; V gene: TRBV14; CDR3 protein: CASSQHARALADSYYNEQFF
CDR3 length: 14; V gene: TRBV18; CDR3 protein: CASSPRGTLVEQYF
CDR3 length: 17; V gene: TRBV28; CDR3 protein: CASSFGVAGQLGETQYF
CDR3 length: 13; V gene: TRBV5-5; CDR3 protein: CASSIWGTDTQYF
CDR3 length: 15; V gene: TRBV7-9; CDR3 protein: CASSRGDRTRDTIYF
CDR3 length: 15; V gene: TRBV5-1; CDR3 protein: CASSDTSTSTDTQYF
CDR3 length: 14; V gene: TRBV6-1; CDR3 protein: CANSARERSSPLHF
CDR3 length: 15; V gene: TRBV20-1; CDR3 protein: CSANSFSGAKNIQYF
CDR3 length: 15; V gene: TRBV19; CDR3 protein: CASSLNRESGNTIYF
CDR3 length: 12; V gene: TRBV7-8; CDR3 protein: CASSFRGDGYTF
CDR3 length: 16; V gene: TRBV4-3; CDR3 protein: CASSQEAILAKNIQYF
CDR3 length: 14; V gene: TRBV5-1; CDR3 protein: CASSLLGTYNEQFF
CDR3 length: 14; V gene: TRBV23-1; CDR3 protein: CASSQSGGGYIQYF
CDR3 length: 15; V gene: TRBV7-9; CDR3 protein: CASSLTGQGGSPLHF
CDR3 length: 13; V gene: TRBV6-1; CDR3 protein: CAIAIGGGSPLHF
CDR3 length: 14; V gene: TRBV11-2; CDR3 protein: CASSLGNRGGTQYF
CDR3 length: 12; V gene: TRBV19; CDR3 protein: CASSIPYQPQHF
CDR3 length: 11; V gene: TRBV21-1; CDR3 protein: CASIQGGELFF
CDR3 length: 16; V gene: TRBV25-1; CDR3 protein: CASSEVSGSRTYEQYF
CDR3 length: 17; V gene: TRBV20-1; CDR3 protein: CSARLPGALPSTDTQYF
CDR3 length: 16; V gene: TRBV18; CDR3 protein: CASSPRRDLSGNTIYF
CDR3 length: 18; V gene: TRBV5-1; CDR3 protein: CASSRRGLAGGYSYEQYF
CDR3 length: 18; V gene: TRBV21-1; CDR3 protein: CASSKVGLADLYQETQYF
CDR3 length: 15; V gene: TRBV3-1; CDR3 protein: CASSQGDRAPGELFF
CDR3 length: 12; V gene: TRBV6-5; CDR3 protein: CASRTPNTEAFF
CDR3 length: 14; V gene: TRBV5-4; CDR3 protein: CASSTGTGLDVLTF
CDR3 length: 13; V gene: TRBV29-1; CDR3 protein: CSVRQARVYGYTF
CDR3 length: 19; V gene: TRBV11-1; CDR3 protein: CASSLAWSLAGAHTDTQYF
CDR3 length: 14; V gene: TRBV20-1; CDR3 protein: CSAREAGGTDTQYF
CDR3 length: 15; V gene: TRBV9; CDR3 protein: CASSVSGLEGQPQHF
CDR3 length: 17; V gene: TRBV18; CDR3 protein: CASSPGQTSSYNSPLHF
CDR3 length: 14; V gene: TRBV1; CDR3 protein: CTSSVDRGNQPQHF
CDR3 length: 14; V gene: TRBV12-5; CDR3 protein: CASGLVGRSYEQYF
CDR3 length: 13; V gene: TRBV7-9; CDR3 protein: CASTVFPDEPQHF
CDR3 length: 12; V gene: TRBV7-9; CDR3 protein: CAILLTGEGYTF
CDR3 length: 13; V gene: TRBV20-1; CDR3 protein: CSARVTATDTQYF
CDR3 length: 14; V gene: TRBV5-5; CDR3 protein: CASSKLDRVDGYTF
CDR3 length: 12; V gene: TRBV7-2; CDR3 protein: CASSHYNSPLHF
CDR3 length: 17; V gene: TRBV7-6; CDR3 protein: CASSLPRAGANTGELFF
CDR3 length: 15; V gene: TRBV5-1; CDR3 protein: CASSFVQSSYNEQFF
CDR3 length: 14; V gene: TRBV5-1; CDR3 protein: CASSRGPELKEQFF
CDR3 length: 17; V gene: TRBV5-8; CDR3 protein: CASSPTGRKVTGETQYF
CDR3 length: 15; V gene: TRBV7-2; CDR3 protein: CASRWGTSLQETQYF
CDR3 length: 13; V gene: TRBV6-5; CDR3 protein: CASSSAGGVEQYF
CDR3 length: 13; V gene: TRBV20-1; CDR3 protein: CSAATISRREQFF
CDR3 length: 13; V gene: TRBV4-3; CDR3 protein: CASSLQGWTEAFF